The clone carrying this T cell receptor (beta chain) was counted only a few times. The entry originates in a study of regulatory T cells in long-lasting Graves disease. For TCR beta, libraries came from iRepertoire HTBI primers and Arm-PCR of CDR3 regions. TCRdb recomputed calls from the multiplex PCR reads with MiXCR, one row per CDR3 protein. The sample records fewer than 550,000 distinct CDR3 sequences, about 17% being singletons. Time point meaning: newly diagnosed GD, antithyroid drugs for less than 3 months. RNA from PBMCs was the source of the TCR library. American Thyroid Association guidelines were used to diagnose Graves' disease. From germline, CDR1 is WSHSY and CDR2 SAAADI. This CDR3 comprises 15 residues. Unmatched junction bases numbered 5, after V lost 7 bases and J lost 0 bases. Separately, the same data were catalogued under a study of T cells in Graves' hyperthyroidism and ophthalmopathy.

V gene TRBV10-2 combines with J gene TRBJ2-1, with TRBD1 matching 8 bases. Sequences were derived from peripheral blood mononuclear cells (PBMCs), sampled at new diagnosis, from a patient treated with antithyroid drugs. The TCR originated in a woman under 30 with Graves disease. The CDR3 is CASKDREGSYNEQFF. The CDR3 DNA is TGCGCCAGCAAGGACAGGGAAGGCTCCTACAATGAGCAGTTCTTC.